This T cell receptor beta chain was identified during a study of tumor and adjacent non-tumor tissue in lung cancer (dated by TCRdb to between 2017 and 2018). In terms of the full investigation: Of the cohort, eleven to twelve patients had adenocarcinoma, 2 had squamous cell carcinoma and 1 had small cell lung cancer. The roughly 15 enrolled patients, of whom some ten were men and 5 were women, were aged roughly 30 to 85 years and were diagnosed with TNM stage I to III disease. In total, sequencing yielded 95 million to 150 million productive TCRbeta reads, which works out to an average of roughly 4.2 million reads per sample. The study compared bulk TCRbeta repertoires from lung tumor tissue and matched distant non-tumor lung tissue of about 14 lung cancer patients. Over 25 paired specimens, one tumor and one normal lung sample per patient, were profiled by TCRbeta CDR3 sequencing. The full study reports these points: Neither the sequencing platform nor unique molecular identifiers are mentioned in the methods. Younger patients had significantly higher TCR diversity, and higher tumor TCR diversity was associated with shorter overall and disease-free survival. Because peripheral blood was not sequenced, the blood TCRbeta repertoires of the lung cancer patients in the study went unexamined. The cohort had only approximately 16 patients, and the authors noted that larger samples and more detailed clinical data are needed. The top 100 clones made up a significantly larger cumulative share of the repertoire in normal lung than in tumor tissue. TCR diversity (inverse Simpson) was significantly higher in tumor than in normal lung tissue (approximately 440 vs 150, P = 0.0075, Mann-Whitney U test).

Libraries were made using multiplex PCR. The sequencing machine was an Illumina HiSeq 2500. TCRbeta libraries were constructed through three rounds of nested PCR with primers (Table S4) according to protocols adapted from ARM-PCR. Before sequencing, PCR products of 200-500 bp were excised from the gel and purified with the QIAquick gel extraction kit. In the authors' own workflow: Trimmomatic was used to clean the reads, FLASH merged the cleaned reads into complete CDR3 sequences, and MiTCR assigned the sequences to V(D)J germline segments. VDJtools was used to compute clonal diversity as the inverse Simpson's index. Productive reads were defined as in-frame sequences without a premature stop codon. The public sequencing data were trimmed at Q25 with fastp and processed into clonotypes with MiXCR by TCRdb, which kept only in-frame beta chains. One record per CDR3 amino acid sequence lists the most common genes and DNA. The authors' filters were not applied to this entry. This sample comprises 200,000 or so distinct CDR3 sequences, 71% of them detected only once. The ten largest clones capture around 25% of the sample.

Deletion took 6 bases off V and 5 bases off J, with a span of 19 bases between the germline ends. Reading from cysteine to phenylalanine, the CDR3 counts 15 amino acids. CDR3 DNA only is kept here, 45 bases in frame from base 1. Sequences SGHNT (CDR1) and YENEEA (CDR2) are obtained from the germline V gene. Worth noting for this clonotype: This receptor's antigen is unknown. No much larger clone exists at a distance of one base, and base qualities are not known.

RNA was isolated from bulk unsorted tissue, and RNA quality was assessed with a NanoDrop ND-1000 and an Agilent 2100. All donors had newly diagnosed lung cancer, had not received prior chemotherapy, and were admitted for thoracic surgery in China between August and November 2014. Anyone who had undergone radiotherapy or chemotherapy before, or who had another cancer at the same time, was left out of the study. Surgical tissue pieces of roughly 1-2 cm3 were preserved in RNAlater solution and stored at -80 °C until use. This chain joins TRBV11-3 to TRBJ1-1; confidence is insufficient to name the D gene. The sequenced sample consisted of lung tumor tissue. The clonotype originates from a man in his 60s with non-small cell lung cancer. The DNA sequence is given as TGTGCCAGCAGATTAAGTCCAGGAGCGGGTACTGAAGCTTTCTTT. The encoded protein is CASRLSPGAGTEAFF.